These 23 T cell receptor beta chains originate from one sample sequenced in a study of beta chain features in type 1 diabetes. Study-wide points: Patients with Type 1 diabetes showed moderately but significantly shorter TCRB CDR3s in all four CD4+ subsets.

No antigen has been assigned to these receptors. The entirety of the isolated RNA underwent reverse transcription, so expressed TCRB transcripts were sequenced. The table came from immunoSEQ multiplex PCR; TCRdb's copy has only in-frame clones and leaves some out. This table holds roughly 150,000 clones, roughly 10% found once. Material for sequencing was central memory CD4+ T cells from blood. Receptors originate from a woman aged 25 to 39 with type 1 diabetes.

The J gene is TRBJ2-7, the V gene TRBV29-1, with 11 bases fitting TRBD2. There are 15 residues in the CDR3. Trimming took 4 bases from V and 6 from J; bases not matched to a gene: 11. Germline V gene sequence: CDR1 SQVTM, CDR2 ANQGSEA. CDR3 DNA sequence: TGCAGCGTTGCCCGTATAGCGGGAGGGCGGGGCGAGCAGTACTTC. Its translation: CSVARIAGGRGEQYF.

There are a few counts of this clone. The rearrangement uses TRBV18 and TRBJ2-1, with D tentatively TRBD1 (6 bases). CDR1 is KGHSH, CDR2 LQKENI, per germline. Deletions cut 3 bases from V and 8 bases from J, with 8 bases between. The CDR3 extends over 12 amino acids. CDR3 loop: CASSPNRDEQFF. The DNA of the CDR3 is TGTGCCAGCTCACCGAACAGGGATGAGCAGTTCTTC.

This clone was recorded a few times. This rearrangement joins TRBV5-4 to TRBJ2-3, with 7 bases that match TRBD2. CDR3 length: 17 residues. CDR1 and CDR2 from the germline V gene are SGHNT and YYREEE (reference sequence). V was pared by 2 bases and J by 3 bases, with 12 bases of the junction left unmatched. CDR3 in amino acids: CASSLRSGGRATDTQYF. The DNA for the CDR3 is TGTGCCAGCAGCTTAAGGTCGGGCGGGAGAGCAACAGATACGCAGTATTTT. Full variable domain (outside the CDR3, taken from reference TRBV5-4 and TRBJ2-3): ETGVTQSPTHLIKTRGQQVTLRCSSQSGHNTVSWYQQALGQGPQFIFQYYREEENGRGNFPPRFSGLQFPNYSSELNVNALELDDSALYLCASSLRSGGRATDTQYFGPGTRLTVL.

This clone was seen only a few times. This chain connects TRBV30 to TRBJ1-4; D may be TRBD1 (5 bases). The germline CDR1 and CDR2 sequences are GTSNPN and SVGIG (reference sequence). Trimming took off 4 bases at V and 6 bases at J, with 15 bases between the two ends. The CDR3 totals 14 residues. The CDR3 nucleotides are TGTGCCTGGACCGAGTCAGGGAAGCATGAAAAACTGTTTTTT. It yields the protein CAWTESGKHEKLFF.

The chain carries TRBV7-9 and TRBJ1-1; perhaps TRBD1 as D (5 bases). CDR1 and CDR2 (germline): SEHNR, FQNEAQ (reference sequence). Trimming shortened V by 5 bases and J by 0 bases, and 7 bases separated the two germline ends. This CDR3 spans 13 amino acids. CDR3 sequence: CASSRGVNTEAFF. Written as DNA, the CDR3 is TGTGCCAGCAGCCGGGGGGTGAACACTGAAGCTTTCTTT.

The sample holds a few counts of this clone. The chain is built from TRBV27 and TRBJ1-2, with 11 nucleotides matching TRBD1. The CDR3 is made up of 14 amino acids. In germline, CDR1 is MNHEY, CDR2 SMNVEV (reference sequence). Trimming at V came to 7 bases and at J to 7 bases, leaving 8 bases not matched to a gene. CDR3: CASTPGQGVFGYTF. CDR3 bases: TGTGCCAGCACCCCGGGACAGGGGGTATTTGGCTACACCTTC.

A few counts support this clone. CDR3 in DNA: TGCGCCAGCAGTATTAGCGGGGTAGTTGGAGAGACCCAGTACTTC. It encodes CASSISGVVGETQYF. The V call is TRBV4-1, the J call TRBJ2-5, with TRBD2 matching over 8 bases. Germline CDR1 MGHRA, CDR2 YSYEKL. CDR3 length equals 15 residues. J gave up 4 bases and V 6 bases, and 10 bases lay outside the gene matches.

This clone showed up just a few times. This chain links TRBV5-1 with TRBJ2-6; a possible D gene is TRBD2 (6 bases). This CDR3 comprises 18 residues. V was pared by 5 bases and J by 1 base, with 19 bases between. The germline V gene has CDR1 SGHRS and CDR2 YFSETQ. The CDR3 nucleotides read TGCGCCAGCAGTACCCAAGTGGGAGGCATGTCTGGGGCCAACGTCCTGACTTTC. It translates to CASSTQVGGMSGANVLTF.

The table lists this clone with a few counts. The chain links TRBV7-2 to TRBJ2-5; D is perhaps TRBD2 (5 bases). V lost 5 bases and J lost 2, with 9 bases in between. This CDR3 comprises 13 residues. Germline CDR1 is SGHTA and CDR2 is FQGNSA. CDR3 DNA sequence: TGTGCCAGCAGCCTGCGACTACAAGAGACCCAGTACTTC. Protein sequence: CASSLRLQETQYF.

The gene calls are TRBV5-4 and TRBJ1-2; the D gene is possibly TRBD1 (6 bases). The CDR3 is made up of 14 amino acids. V lost 1 base and J lost 8, with 15 bases in between. Per germline, CDR1 SGHNT and CDR2 YYREEE (reference sequence). CDR3 sequence: CASSLFQGQGGYTF. As DNA, the CDR3 is TGTGCCAGCAGCTTGTTTCAGGGACAAGGAGGCTACACCTTC.

This chain connects TRBV4-1 to TRBJ2-7; TRBD2 is a possible D gene (7 bases). The germline V gene has CDR1 MGHRA and CDR2 YSYEKL. This CDR3 comprises 21 residues. V lost 3 bases to trimming and J lost 0 bases, with 30 bases between them. DNA of the CDR3: TGCGCCAGCAGCCATTCTTTGGGGGGGCAGGGGCGCCGCTGGGGCTCCTACGAGCAGTACTTC. Its translation is CASSHSLGGQGRRWGSYEQYF.

The chain has TRBV5-4 and TRBJ2-1, with 7 bases fitting TRBD2. V was pared by 0 bases and J by 4 bases, with 7 bases of the junction left unmatched. CDR3 size: 16 residues. Germline values: CDR1 SGHNT, CDR2 YYREEE (reference sequence). The CDR3 here is CASSLVMASGYNEQFF. CDR3 coding DNA: TGTGCCAGCAGCTTGGTAATGGCTAGCGGATACAATGAGCAGTTCTTC.

The chain joins TRBV18 to TRBJ2-1; 11 bases are a match to TRBD2. Trimming removed 6 bases from V and 4 bases from J; junction bases left unmatched: 2. CDR3 length equals 14 residues. Germline CDR1 KGHSH, CDR2 LQKENI. This CDR3 reads CASSTSGIYNEQFF. CDR3 coding DNA: TGTGCCAGCTCGACTAGCGGGATATACAATGAGCAGTTCTTC.

In its sample, this clone was seen many times. This chain links TRBV30 with TRBJ1-4; D gene uncertain. The CDR3 consists of 14 residues. Deletions cut 4 bases from V and 8 bases from J, with 17 bases between. Germline lookup yields CDR1 GTSNPN and CDR2 SVGIG (reference sequence). The CDR3 DNA follows: TGTGCCTGGACCCTCGGGGAAACTGGGGAAAAACTGTTTTTT. Its protein product is CAWTLGETGEKLFF. Filled out from reference TRBV30 and TRBJ1-4, the complete variable domain reads SQTIHQWPATLVQPVGSPLSLECTVEGTSNPNLYWYRQAAGRGLQLLFYSVGIGQISSEVPQNLSASRPQDRQFILSSKKLLLSDSGFYLCAWTLGETGEKLFFGSGTQLSVL.

The V call is TRBV7-3, the J call TRBJ2-1; D is possibly TRBD2 (6 bases). The CDR3 has 16 residues. Germline-derived CDR1 and CDR2 are SGHTA and FQGTGA. Between the trimmed V and J ends, which lost 2 bases and 5 bases, there was a span of 16 bases. CDR3 nucleotide sequence: TGTGCCAGCAGCTTAGAATACGGGAGACTACACAATGAGCAGTTCTTC. Its protein product is CASSLEYGRLHNEQFF.

This clone was counted only a few times. The rearrangement uses TRBV2 and TRBJ2-2; 7 nucleotides line up with TRBD1. V shed 5 bases and J 7 bases; nucleotides not matched to a gene: 4. The V gene's germline CDR1 is SNHLY and CDR2 FYNNEI. The length of the CDR3 is 13 residues. The CDR3 sequence is CASSQGEIGELFF. CDR3 DNA: TGTGCCAGCAGTCAGGGGGAGATCGGGGAGCTGTTTTTT.

This clone appeared a few times. The chain joins TRBV2 to TRBJ1-1; D unresolved. The ends were cut back, 6 bases at V and 4 bases at J, with 12 bases in the middle. This CDR3 comprises 13 residues. The germline V gene has CDR1 SNHLY and CDR2 FYNNEI. The CDR3 spells CASRPLAFTEAFF. The CDR3, as DNA: TGTGCCAGCAGGCCCCTGGCTTTCACTGAAGCTTTCTTT.

This clone was seen a handful of times. Other DNA sequences of this sample code for an identical CDR3. This chain joins TRBV2 and TRBJ2-5; the D gene is possibly TRBD2 (5 bases). The CDR3 consists of 13 residues. Per the germline V gene, CDR1 is SNHLY and CDR2 is FYNNEI. V was clipped by 1 base and J by 2 bases, with 5 bases between them. CDR3 nucleotide sequence: TGTGCCAGCAGTGAAGGGAGGCAAGAGACCCAGTACTTC. Translating it yields CASSEGRQETQYF. The variable domain in full, completed from reference TRBV2 and TRBJ2-5, reads EPEVTQTPSHQVTQMGQEVILRCVPISNHLYFYWYRQILGQKVEFLVSFYNNEISEKSEIFDDQFSVERPDGSNFTLKIRSTKLEDSAMYFCASSEGRQETQYFGPGTRLLVL.

The chain carries TRBV20-1 and TRBJ2-3, with 8 nucleotides matching TRBD2. Germline CDR1 is DFQATT and CDR2 is SNEGSKA (reference sequence). V lost 3 bases and J lost 10; bases outside the gene matches: 3. The CDR3 sequence is 11 residues long. CDR3 region: CSASRGGPQYF. CDR3 DNA: TGCAGTGCTAGTCGGGGGGGCCCGCAGTATTTT.

There are a few counts of this clone. The chain recombines TRBV7-2 with TRBJ2-1; 7 bases are shared with TRBD1. J lost 5 bases, V lost 4 bases, and 8 bases had no gene match. The CDR3 extends over 15 amino acids. Per germline, CDR1 SGHTA and CDR2 FQGNSA. The CDR3 loop is CASSSDYRGNNEQFF. DNA for the CDR3: TGTGCCAGCAGCTCAGATTACAGGGGTAACAATGAGCAGTTCTTC.

This chain connects TRBV5-6 to TRBJ2-3; 7 positions agree with TRBD2. Germline values: CDR1 SGHDT, CDR2 YYEEEE. Losses at the gene ends were 2 bases for V and 7 bases for J; bases not matched to a gene: 7. The CDR3 is 14 residues long. CDR3 sequence: CASSLPLAANTQYF. CDR3 sequence (DNA): TGTGCCAGCAGCTTACCTCTAGCGGCCAATACGCAGTATTTT.

This chain connects TRBV27 to TRBJ2-5; D is undetermined. V lost 1 base and J lost 0, with 12 bases in between. The CDR3 covers 16 residues. Per the germline V gene, CDR1 is MNHEY and CDR2 is SMNVEV (reference sequence). The CDR3 DNA sequence: TGTGCCAGCAGTTTATTTGGGCCCCAGTACCAAGAGACCCAGTACTTC. This encodes CASSLFGPQYQETQYF.

About this clone: The identical CDR3 is also encoded by other nucleotide sequences in the sample. V usage is TRBV28 and J usage is TRBJ2-7; 7 nucleotides line up with TRBD1. V lost 2 bases to trimming and J lost 1 base; unmatched junction nucleotides: 2. Germline V CDR1 and CDR2: MDHEN, SYDVKM. The CDR3 extends over 14 amino acids. The CDR3 DNA is TGTGCCAGCAGTTTACCGGGACAGTCCTACGAGCAGTACTTC. This sequence encodes CASSLPGQSYEQYF.